Here is one T cell receptor (beta chain) with its context. Its cognate antigen is unknown. The source of the sample is a study of CXCR3-negative and CXCR3-positive naive CD8 T cells. Germline-derived CDR1 and CDR2 are SQVTM and ANQGSEA. The CDR3 runs 16 residues. Points from the study as a whole: The majority of assays used fresh PBMCs, and CXCR3 expression partially decreased after cryopreservation. Within a donor, both naive subsets shared TRBV-TRBJ usage, unlike memory cells.

cDNA libraries for TRB were generated by 5' RACE incorporating UMI labels. For each CDR3 protein, TCRdb gives one entry from its re-call of the 5' RACE reads, without DNA. Recorded for this sample: about 82,000 distinct CDR3 sequences. This TCR derives from a human donor in good health. Some clones in this sample may be carry-over from other donors' samples. Sequencing used naive CXCR3- CD8+ T cells from blood. Subset defined: CD45RO-CCR7+CD27+CD95- naive CD8+ T cells lacking CXCR3 (TNR3-). J is TRBJ2-1 and V is TRBV29-1; absent DNA, TCRdb's TRBD2 call cannot be checked. CDR3 region: CSVKGTSGSSYNEQLF.